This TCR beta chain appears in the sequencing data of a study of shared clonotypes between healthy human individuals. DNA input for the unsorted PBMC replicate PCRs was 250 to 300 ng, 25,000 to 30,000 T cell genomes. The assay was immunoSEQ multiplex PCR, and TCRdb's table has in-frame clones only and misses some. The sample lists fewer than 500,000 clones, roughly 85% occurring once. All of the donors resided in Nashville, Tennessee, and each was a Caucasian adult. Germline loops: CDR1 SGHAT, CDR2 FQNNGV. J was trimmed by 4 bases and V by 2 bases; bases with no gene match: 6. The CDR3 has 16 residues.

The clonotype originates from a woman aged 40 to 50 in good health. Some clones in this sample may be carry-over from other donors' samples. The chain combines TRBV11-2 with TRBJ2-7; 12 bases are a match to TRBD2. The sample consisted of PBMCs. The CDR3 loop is CASSLLVGTSGYEQYF. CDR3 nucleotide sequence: TGTGCCAGCAGCTTATTAGTCGGGACTAGCGGGTACGAGCAGTACTTC.